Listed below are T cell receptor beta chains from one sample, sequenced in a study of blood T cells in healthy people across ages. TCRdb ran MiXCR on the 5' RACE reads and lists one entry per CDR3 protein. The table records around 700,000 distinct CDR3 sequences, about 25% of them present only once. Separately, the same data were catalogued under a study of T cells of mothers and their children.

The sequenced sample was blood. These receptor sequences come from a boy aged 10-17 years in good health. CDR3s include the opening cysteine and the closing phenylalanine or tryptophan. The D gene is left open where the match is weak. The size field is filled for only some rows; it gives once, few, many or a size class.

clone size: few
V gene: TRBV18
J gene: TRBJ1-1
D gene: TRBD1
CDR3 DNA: TGTGCCAGCTCACCACGGGGACAGAACATGAACACTGAAGCTTTCTTT
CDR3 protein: CASSPRGQNMNTEAFF

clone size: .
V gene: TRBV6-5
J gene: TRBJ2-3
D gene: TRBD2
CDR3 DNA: TGTGCCAGCAGACGACTAGCGGGAGGTATAGATACGCAGTATTTT
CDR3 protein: CASRRLAGGIDTQYF

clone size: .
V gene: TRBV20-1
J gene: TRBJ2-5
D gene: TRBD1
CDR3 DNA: TGCAGTGCTCGTACCAGCGACAGGGGTCCAATACAGACCCAGTACTTC
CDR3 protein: CSARTSDRGPIQTQYF

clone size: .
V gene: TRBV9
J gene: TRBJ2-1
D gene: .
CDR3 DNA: TGTGCCAGCAGCGTAGTGGCTAGCGATGAGCAGTTCTTC
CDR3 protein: CASSVVASDEQFF

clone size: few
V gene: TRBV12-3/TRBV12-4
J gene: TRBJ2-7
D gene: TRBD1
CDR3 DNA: TGTGCCAGCAGTGCAGGGGACAGGGGGTTTCAGGAGCAGTACTTC
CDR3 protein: CASSAGDRGFQEQYF

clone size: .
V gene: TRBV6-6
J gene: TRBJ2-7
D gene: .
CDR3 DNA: TGTGCCAGCCTGGCCGGGGGCTGGTACGAGCAGTACTTC
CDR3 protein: CASLAGGWYEQYF

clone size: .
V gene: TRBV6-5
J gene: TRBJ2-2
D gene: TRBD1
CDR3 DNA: TGTGCCACCAACATCGGGACAGGGTCCGGGGAGCTGTTTTTT
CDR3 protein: CATNIGTGSGELFF

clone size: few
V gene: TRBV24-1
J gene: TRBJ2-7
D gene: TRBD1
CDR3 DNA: TGTGCCACCAGGGACAGGGGTGTGGAGCAGTACTTC
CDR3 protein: CATRDRGVEQYF

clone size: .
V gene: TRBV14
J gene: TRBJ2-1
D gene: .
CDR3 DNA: TGTGCCAGCAGCCGAGGGGGGGTTTTTGGTGAGCAGTTCTTC
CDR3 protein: CASSRGGVFGEQFF

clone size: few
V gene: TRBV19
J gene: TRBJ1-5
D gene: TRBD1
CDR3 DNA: TGTGCCAGTAGCCGGACAGGGGGAAATCAGCCCCAGCATTTT
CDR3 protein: CASSRTGGNQPQHF

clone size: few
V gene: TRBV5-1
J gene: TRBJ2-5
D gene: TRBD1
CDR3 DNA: TGCGCCAGCAGCCTTTCCCCGGGACAGGGGGCTCAAGAGACCCAGTACTTC
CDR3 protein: CASSLSPGQGAQETQYF

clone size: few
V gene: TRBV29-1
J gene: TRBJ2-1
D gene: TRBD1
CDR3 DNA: TGCAGCGTTGAGTGGGACAGCCCCTACAATGAGCAGTTCTTC
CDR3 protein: CSVEWDSPYNEQFF

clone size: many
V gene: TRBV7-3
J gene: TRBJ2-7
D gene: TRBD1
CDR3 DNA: TGTGCCAGCAGCTTGGGGGGGACAGGGGCGGACGAGCAGTACTTC
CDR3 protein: CASSLGGTGADEQYF

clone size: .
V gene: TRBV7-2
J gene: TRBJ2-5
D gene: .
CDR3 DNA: TGTGCCAGCAGCCCAGGGGCCGCTCGAGAGACCCAGTACTTC
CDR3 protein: CASSPGAARETQYF

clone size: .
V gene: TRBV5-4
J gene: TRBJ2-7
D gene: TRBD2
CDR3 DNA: TGTGCCAGCAGCACCGGGACTACCTTGACTCGCGAGCAGTACTTC
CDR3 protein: CASSTGTTLTREQYF

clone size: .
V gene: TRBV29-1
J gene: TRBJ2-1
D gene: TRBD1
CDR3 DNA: TGCAGCGTTGTTGGGACAGGGAGCTACAATGAGCAGTTCTTC
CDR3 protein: CSVVGTGSYNEQFF

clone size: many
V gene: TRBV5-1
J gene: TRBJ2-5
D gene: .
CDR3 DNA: TGTGCCAGCTCACCAGGAAGAAATCAAGAGACCCAGTACTTC
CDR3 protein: CASSPGRNQETQYF

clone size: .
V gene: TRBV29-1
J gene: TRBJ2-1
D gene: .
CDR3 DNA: TGCAGCGTTGACACGGACATCTACAATGAGCAGTTCTTC
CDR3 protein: CSVDTDIYNEQFF

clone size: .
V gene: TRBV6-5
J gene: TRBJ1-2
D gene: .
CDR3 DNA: TGTGCCAGCAGTTACTCCGGGACATTAGATGGCTACACCTTC
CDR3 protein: CASSYSGTLDGYTF

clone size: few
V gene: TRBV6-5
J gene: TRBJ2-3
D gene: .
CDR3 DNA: TGCGCCAGCAGCACCCTCACACCTACAGATACGCAGTATTTT
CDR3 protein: CASSTLTPTDTQYF

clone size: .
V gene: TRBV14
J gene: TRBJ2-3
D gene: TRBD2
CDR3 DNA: TGTGCCAGCGGACTAGCGGGGAACACAGATACGCAGTATTTT
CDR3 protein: CASGLAGNTDTQYF

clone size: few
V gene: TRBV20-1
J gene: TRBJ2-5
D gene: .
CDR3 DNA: TGCAGTGCGGACACAGGGTACCAAGAGACCCAGTACTTC
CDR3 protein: CSADTGYQETQYF

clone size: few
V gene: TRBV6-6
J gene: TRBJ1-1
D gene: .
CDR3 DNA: TGTGCCAGCAGTTACGGCGGGGGGAACACTGAAGCTTTCTTT
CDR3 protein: CASSYGGGNTEAFF

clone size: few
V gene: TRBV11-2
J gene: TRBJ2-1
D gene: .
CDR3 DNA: TGTGCCAGCAGCTCAAGGGGGTTCCTGTACAATGAGCAGTTCTTC
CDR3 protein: CASSSRGFLYNEQFF

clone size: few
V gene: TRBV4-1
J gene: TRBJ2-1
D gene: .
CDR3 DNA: TGCGCCAGCAGCCAAAACCGGGGCGCCTACAATGAGCAGTTCTTC
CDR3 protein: CASSQNRGAYNEQFF

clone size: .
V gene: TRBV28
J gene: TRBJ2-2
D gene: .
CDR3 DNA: TGTGCCAGCAGTCCCTCGCTAATTGCCTACGACACCGGGGAGCTGTTTTTT
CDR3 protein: CASSPSLIAYDTGELFF

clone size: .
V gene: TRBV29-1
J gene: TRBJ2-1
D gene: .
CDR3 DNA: TGCAGCGTTGAGTCCCCCATACAGGGTTTGGAGGGTGAGCAGTTCTTC
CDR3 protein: CSVESPIQGLEGEQFF

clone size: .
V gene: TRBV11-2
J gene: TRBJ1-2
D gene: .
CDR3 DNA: TGTGCCAGCAGCCCACACGCCGGGGTGGGGGGCTACACCTTC
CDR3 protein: CASSPHAGVGGYTF

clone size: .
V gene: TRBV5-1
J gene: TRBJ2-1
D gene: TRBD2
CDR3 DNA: TGCGCCAGCAGCAGGAGCGGGAGTGACTACAATGAGCAGTTCTTC
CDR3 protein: CASSRSGSDYNEQFF

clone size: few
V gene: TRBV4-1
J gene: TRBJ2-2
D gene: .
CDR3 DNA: TGCGCCAGCAGCCAAGGGGGATCCGGGGAGCTGTTTTTT
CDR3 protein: CASSQGGSGELFF

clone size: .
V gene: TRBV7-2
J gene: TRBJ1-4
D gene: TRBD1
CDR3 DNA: TGTGCCAGCAGCTTAGTTCCGACAGGGTGGGGTAATGAAAAACTGTTTTTT
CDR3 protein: CASSLVPTGWGNEKLFF

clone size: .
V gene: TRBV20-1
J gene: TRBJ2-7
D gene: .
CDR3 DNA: TGCAGTGCCGACAATCAGGGCTACGAGCAGTACTTC
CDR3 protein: CSADNQGYEQYF